These 6 T cell receptor beta chains were all obtained from the same sample, sequenced in a study of regulatory T cells in long-lasting Graves disease (dated by TCRdb to the early 2020s). The method was multiplex PCR. The run used an Illumina HiSeq 4000. iRepertoire HTBI primers and Arm-PCR amplification of CDR3 regions were used to construct TCR beta libraries. The public reads were quality trimmed at Q25 with fastp and then assembled into clones with MiXCR by TCRdb, keeping productive beta chains. Rows with a matching CDR3 protein are joined into one entry that keeps the most common DNA and genes. This sample is represented by more than 300,000 distinct CDR3 sequences; roughly 15% of them were singletons. Of the sample, roughly a fifth falls within the top ten clones. The sample's time point label, in plain terms: newly diagnosed GD, antithyroid drugs for less than 3 months. RNA was extracted from PBMCs in TRIzol for both TCR sequencing and RNA sequencing.

These same data were also listed under a study on T cells in Graves' hyperthyroidism and ophthalmopathy.

Sequences were derived from peripheral blood mononuclear cells (PBMCs), sampled at new diagnosis, from a patient treated with antithyroid drugs. Every receptor here comes from a woman aged 18 to 35 with Graves disease. Donor details come from another sample of the same person, matched by shared clones.

This clonotype was observed a handful of times. The chain uses TRBV7-9 and TRBJ1-1; the match to TRBD1 covers 7 bases. Germline CDR1 reads SEHNR; CDR2 reads FQNEAQ (reference sequence). This CDR3 is 18 amino acids long. The ends lost 3 bases at V and 5 bases at J; junction bases unmatched: 18. The CDR3 loop is CASSFTNRDRRAGTEAFF. CDR3 in DNA: TGTGCCAGCAGCTTTACGAACCGGGACAGACGGGCAGGAACTGAAGCTTTCTTT.

This sequence joins TRBV9 and TRBJ2-2, with TRBD2 matching 10 bases. Germline CDR1 is SGDLS and CDR2 is YYNGEE. The CDR3 consists of 15 residues. V lost 2 bases and J lost 7; bases outside the gene matches: 5. The CDR3 sequence is CASSVLAGANGELFF. The CDR3, as DNA: TGTGCCAGCAGCGTCCTAGCGGGAGCAAACGGGGAGCTGTTTTTT.

There are many counts of this clonotype. V usage is TRBV11-2 and J usage is TRBJ2-7, with D possibly matching TRBD2 (7 bases). The CDR3 extends over 15 amino acids. CDR1 and CDR2 from the germline V gene are SGHAT and FQNNGV. With 7 bases removed from V and 1 base from J, the gap between germline ends came to 17 bases. The CDR3 DNA reads as TGTGCCAGCACCCTAGAGGGGGGGGGGTCCTACGAGCAGTACTTC. Amino acid sequence: CASTLEGGGSYEQYF.

This chain connects TRBV19 to TRBJ2-1; 15 nucleotides match TRBD2. The CDR3 runs to 17 residues. CDR1 and CDR2 from the germline V gene are LNHDA and SQIVND (reference sequence). Losses at the gene ends were 3 bases for V and 8 bases for J; bases not matched to a gene: 8. The CDR3 loop is CASSIAGLAGGPDEQFF. CDR3 sequence (DNA): TGTGCCAGTAGTATTGCTGGACTAGCGGGGGGGCCGGATGAGCAGTTCTTC.

Concerning this clonotype: The junction departs from germline at one end; a sequencing error may be responsible. V usage is TRBV2 and J usage is TRBJ2-1; 7 nucleotides align to TRBD2. The germline CDR1 and CDR2 sequences are SNHLY and FYNNEI. The CDR3 totals 14 residues. The chain's CDR3 is CANSDNWEGGEQFF. The CDR3 nucleotides are TGTGCCAACAGTGATAACTGGGAGGGTGGTGAGCAGTTCTTC.

This clonotype was detected ten times or more. The chain joins TRBV11-2 to TRBJ2-3; D not certain. Germline CDR1 and CDR2: SGHAT and FQNNGV. V was pared by 5 bases and J by 3 bases, with 12 bases between. The CDR3 contains 14 residues. CDR3: CASSPGPWTDTQYF. The CDR3 DNA reads as TGTGCCAGCAGCCCCGGGCCATGGACAGATACGCAGTATTTT.